This entry lists 13 T cell receptor beta chains sequenced from one sample in a study of blood T cell repertoires in COVID-19. This table comes from immunoSEQ multiplex PCR, and its TCRdb copy is limited to in-frame clones, with some not included. In the table there are roughly 310,000 clones, approximately 90% of which are singletons. Sequenced sample: PBMCs or T cells enriched from blood (not recorded which). The receptors here all came from a woman aged 40 to 49 who had recovered from COVID-19.

The J gene is TRBJ2-2, the V gene TRBV4-3; D might be TRBD2 (6 bases). Germline CDR1 is LGHNA and CDR2 is YSLEER. The length of the CDR3 is 16 residues. V was shortened by 4 bases and J by 6 bases, with 18 bases between the two germline ends. The CDR3 spells CASSRATGVGAGELFF. The CDR3 coding sequence is TGCGCCAGCAGCCGAGCGACGGGGGTAGGCGCCGGGGAGCTGTTTTTT.

The table lists this clone with a few counts. The V and J genes are TRBV24-1 and TRBJ2-6; tentative D call: TRBD2 (5 bases). The CDR3 contains 17 residues. Deletions cut 9 bases from V and 0 bases from J, with 17 bases between. Germline values: CDR1 KGHDR, CDR2 SFDVKD. The CDR3 DNA reads TGTGCCACCCCAGTGCGGGCTCCGAGCTCTGGGGCCAACGTCCTGACTTTC. Its protein is CATPVRAPSSGANVLTF.

The chain combines TRBV6-5 with TRBJ1-2; tentatively, D is TRBD1 (6 bases). The CDR3 is 14 amino acids. Trimming took off 6 bases at V and 5 bases at J, with 16 bases between the two ends. The V gene's germline CDR1 is MNHEY and CDR2 SVGAGI. The CDR3: CASRPSGEWYGYTF. CDR3 nucleotide sequence: TGTGCCAGCAGACCTTCAGGGGAGTGGTATGGCTACACCTTC.

The rearrangement links TRBV2 to TRBJ1-3, with a possible D match to TRBD1 (6 bases). Trimming stripped 8 bases from V and 4 bases from J, with 15 bases between. The CDR3 length is 14 residues. CDR1 is SNHLY and CDR2 is FYNNEI in the germline V gene. CDR3 sequence reads: CASGGAGAGNTIYF. For the CDR3, the DNA is TGTGCCAGCGGGGGGGCAGGGGCCGGAAACACCATATATTTT. The complete variable domain, with remaining parts taken from reference TRBV2 and TRBJ1-3, reads EPEVTQTPSHQVTQMGQEVILRCVPISNHLYFYWYRQILGQKVEFLVSFYNNEISEKSEIFDDQFSVERPDGSNFTLKIRSTKLEDSAMYFCASGGAGAGNTIYFGEGSWLTVV.

The chain combines TRBV4-3 with TRBJ1-3; maybe TRBD1 (6 bases). Germline V gene sequence: CDR1 LGHNA, CDR2 YSLEER. V dropped 4 bases and J dropped 0 bases, with 10 bases sitting between them. The CDR3 contains 15 residues. CDR3 region: CASSPGTLSGNTIYF. The CDR3 nucleotides read TGCGCCAGCAGCCCCGGGACACTCTCTGGAAACACCATATATTTT.

The gene calls are TRBV19 and TRBJ2-7, with no clear D. CDR1 is LNHDA, CDR2 SQIVND, per germline (reference sequence). V was clipped by 3 bases and J by 1 base, with 10 bases between them. This CDR3 comprises 14 residues. The CDR3 protein is CASSIAATSYEQYF. The CDR3 bases are TGTGCCAGTAGTATTGCGGCAACTTCCTACGAGCAGTACTTC.

The genes are TRBV24-1 and TRBJ2-5; 10 bases are a match to TRBD2. This CDR3 comprises 15 residues. With 4 bases clipped from V and 3 bases from J, the junction kept 4 bases outside the gene matches. The V gene's germline CDR1 is KGHDR and CDR2 SFDVKD. The CDR3 sequence: CATSERTSGKETQYF. The CDR3, as DNA: TGTGCCACCAGTGAGAGGACTAGCGGAAAAGAGACCCAGTACTTC.

The genes are TRBV11-3 and TRBJ2-2; 10 bases agree with TRBD1. J was trimmed by 5 bases and V by 4 bases; bases with no gene match: 4. The CDR3 runs 15 residues. Looked up from germline, CDR1 is SGHNT and CDR2 is YENEEA. CDR3 amino acids: CASSWDRGATGELFF. In nucleotides, the CDR3 is TGTGCCAGCAGCTGGGACAGGGGTGCGACCGGGGAGCTGTTTTTT.

CDR3: CASSMRTGMADTQYF. The CDR3 nucleotides are TGTGCCAGCAGTATGCGGACAGGGATGGCAGATACGCAGTATTTT. The rearrangement links TRBV2 to TRBJ2-3; 8 positions match TRBD1. Germline CDR1 reads SNHLY; CDR2 reads FYNNEI. V dropped 5 bases and J dropped 4; count of bases not matched to a gene: 8. The CDR3 has 15 amino acids.

This clone was seen just once. This rearrangement joins TRBV7-2 to TRBJ1-2; possibly TRBD1 for D (6 bases). The CDR3 contains 16 residues. In germline, CDR1 is SGHTA, CDR2 FQGNSA. Trimming took 4 bases from V and 0 from J, leaving 15 bases between them. The CDR3, as DNA: TGTGCCAGCAGCTCCACTACAGGGCCTCCTAACTATGGCTACACCTTC. Protein product: CASSSTTGPPNYGYTF.

This chain connects TRBV6-5 to TRBJ2-7; 7 positions agree with TRBD2. CDR3 length: 16 amino acids. The germline V gene has CDR1 MNHEY and CDR2 SVGAGI. The V segment lost 2 bases and the J segment 0 bases; nucleotides outside the gene matches: 7. DNA for the CDR3: TGTGCCAGCAGTTACGGGGGGGTCGGAAGCTCCTACGAGCAGTACTTC. Amino acids: CASSYGGVGSSYEQYF.

This chain connects TRBV28 to TRBJ2-3; 7 nucleotides agree with TRBD1. J was trimmed by 14 bases and V by 5 bases; bases with no gene match: 10. This CDR3 region has 12 residues. CDR1 and CDR2 from the germline V gene are MDHEN and SYDVKM. CDR3 sequence reads: CASSEDRKNRYF. CDR3 in DNA: TGTGCCAGCAGTGAGGACAGGAAGAACAGGTATTTT.

This clone was detected only a few times. The V and J genes are TRBV5-1 and TRBJ1-1; TRBD1 matches at 10 bases. V trimming: 4 bases; J trimming: 4 bases; junction bases outside the gene matches: 7. The germline gives CDR1 SGHRS, CDR2 YFSETQ. The CDR3 is 15 residues long. CDR3 sequence: CASSLWTGGGTEAFF. In DNA form, the CDR3 reads TGCGCCAGCAGCCTCTGGACAGGGGGAGGCACTGAAGCTTTCTTT.